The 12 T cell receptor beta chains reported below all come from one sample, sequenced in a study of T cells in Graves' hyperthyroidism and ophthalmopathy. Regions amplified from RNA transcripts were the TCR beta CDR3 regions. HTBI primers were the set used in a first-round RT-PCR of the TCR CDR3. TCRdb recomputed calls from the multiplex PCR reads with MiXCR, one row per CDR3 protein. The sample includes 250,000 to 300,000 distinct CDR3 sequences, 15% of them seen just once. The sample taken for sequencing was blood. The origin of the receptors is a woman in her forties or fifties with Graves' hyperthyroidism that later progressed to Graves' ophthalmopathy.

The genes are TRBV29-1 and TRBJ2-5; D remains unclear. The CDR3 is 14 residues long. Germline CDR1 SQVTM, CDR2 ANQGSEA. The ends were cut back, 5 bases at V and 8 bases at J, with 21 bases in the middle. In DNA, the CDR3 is TGCAGCGTTTTGCAGGTTTTGCCTAATCTAACCCAGTACTTC. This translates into CSVLQVLPNLTQYF. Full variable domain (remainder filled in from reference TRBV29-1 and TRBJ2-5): SAVISQKPSRDICQRGTSLTIQCQVDSQVTMMFWYRQQPGQSLTLIATANQGSEATYESGFVIDKFPISRPNLTFSTLTVSNMSPEDSSIYLCSVLQVLPNLTQYFGPGTRLLVL.

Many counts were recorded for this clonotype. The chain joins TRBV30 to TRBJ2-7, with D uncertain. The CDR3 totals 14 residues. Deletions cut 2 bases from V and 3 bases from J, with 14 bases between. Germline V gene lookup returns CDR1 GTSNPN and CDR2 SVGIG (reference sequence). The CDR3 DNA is TGTGCCTGGAGTACGACGGTACAAGTCTACGAGCAGTACTTC. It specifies CAWSTTVQVYEQYF.

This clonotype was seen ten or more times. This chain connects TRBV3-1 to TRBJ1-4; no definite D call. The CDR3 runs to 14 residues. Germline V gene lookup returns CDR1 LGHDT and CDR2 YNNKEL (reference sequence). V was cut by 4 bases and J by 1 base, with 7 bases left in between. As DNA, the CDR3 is TGTGCCAGCAGCCCTGTTGTAACTAATGAAAAACTGTTTTTT. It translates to CASSPVVTNEKLFF.

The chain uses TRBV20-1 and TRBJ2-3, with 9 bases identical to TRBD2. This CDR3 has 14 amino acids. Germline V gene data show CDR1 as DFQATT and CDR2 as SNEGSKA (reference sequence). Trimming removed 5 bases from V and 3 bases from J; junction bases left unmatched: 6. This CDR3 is CSAPVSGRTDTQYF. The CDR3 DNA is TGCAGTGCTCCGGTTAGCGGGAGAACAGATACGCAGTATTTT.

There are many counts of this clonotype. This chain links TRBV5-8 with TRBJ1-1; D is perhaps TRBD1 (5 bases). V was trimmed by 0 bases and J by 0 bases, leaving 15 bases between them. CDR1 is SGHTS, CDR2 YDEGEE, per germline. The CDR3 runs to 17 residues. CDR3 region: CASSLVVRASMNTEAFF. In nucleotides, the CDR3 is TGTGCCAGCAGCTTGGTTGTCAGGGCAAGTATGAACACTGAAGCTTTCTTT.

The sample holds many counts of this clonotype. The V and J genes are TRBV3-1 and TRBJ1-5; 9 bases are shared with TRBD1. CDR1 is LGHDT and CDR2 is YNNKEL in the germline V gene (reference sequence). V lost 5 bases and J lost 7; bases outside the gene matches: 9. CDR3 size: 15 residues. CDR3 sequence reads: CASSYGTGSLQPQHF. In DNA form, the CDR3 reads TGTGCCAGCAGCTATGGGACAGGGTCCTTACAGCCCCAGCATTTT.

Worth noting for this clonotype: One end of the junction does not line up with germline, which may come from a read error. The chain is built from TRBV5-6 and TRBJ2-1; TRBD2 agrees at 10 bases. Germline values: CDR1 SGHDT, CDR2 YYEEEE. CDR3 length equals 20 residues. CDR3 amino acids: CAGSLARASGSPFGYNEQFF. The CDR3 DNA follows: TGTGCCGGCAGCTTGGCCAGGGCTAGCGGGAGTCCTTTCGGCTACAATGAGCAGTTCTTC.

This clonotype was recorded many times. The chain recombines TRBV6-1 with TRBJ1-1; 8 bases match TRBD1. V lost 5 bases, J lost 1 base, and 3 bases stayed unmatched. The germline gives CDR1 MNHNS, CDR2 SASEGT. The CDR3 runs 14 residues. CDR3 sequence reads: CASSYGTGNTEAFF. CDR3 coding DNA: TGTGCCAGCAGTTACGGGACAGGGAACACTGAAGCTTTCTTT.

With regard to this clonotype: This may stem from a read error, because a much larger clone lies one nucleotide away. DNA of the CDR3: TGTGCCGGCAGTTACTCGCGGGCAACGAATTCACCCCTCCACTTT. Its translation is CAGSYSRATNSPLHF. The gene calls are TRBV6-2 or TRBV6-3 and TRBJ1-6; D is undetermined. The CDR3 extends over 15 amino acids. Looked up from germline, CDR1 is MNHEY and CDR2 is SVGEGT.

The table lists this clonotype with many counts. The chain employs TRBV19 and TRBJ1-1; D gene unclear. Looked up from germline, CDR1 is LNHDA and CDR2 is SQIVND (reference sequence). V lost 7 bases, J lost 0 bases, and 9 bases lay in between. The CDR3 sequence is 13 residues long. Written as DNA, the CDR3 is TGTGCCAGTAATAGGGCCCTGAACACTGAAGCTTTCTTT. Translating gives CASNRALNTEAFF.

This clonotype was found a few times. CDR3 in DNA: TGCGCCAGCAGCTCAGAACCAGCTCGGCCCCAGCATTTT. Protein sequence: CASSSEPARPQHF. V usage is TRBV5-1 and J usage is TRBJ1-5; the D is unclear. CDR3 length: 13 amino acids. The V gene's germline CDR1 is SGHRS and CDR2 YFSETQ. V lost 3 bases, J lost 9 bases, and 13 bases lay in between.

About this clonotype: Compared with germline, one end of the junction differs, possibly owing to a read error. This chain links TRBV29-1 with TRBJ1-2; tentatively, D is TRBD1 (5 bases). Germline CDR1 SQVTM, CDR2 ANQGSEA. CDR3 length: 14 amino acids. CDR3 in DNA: TGCAGCGTTGAAGATGTGCGGGGGAGGGCGGGCTGCACCTTC. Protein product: CSVEDVRGRAGCTF. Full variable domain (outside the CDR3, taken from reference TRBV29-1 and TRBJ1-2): SAVISQKPSRDICQRGTSLTIQCQVDSQVTMMFWYRQQPGQSLTLIATANQGSEATYESGFVIDKFPISRPNLTFSTLTVSNMSPEDSSIYLCSVEDVRGRAGCTFGSGTRLTVV.